The 5 T cell receptor beta chains below all came from one sample that was sequenced in a study of metastatic and nonmetastatic thyroid tumors. The entire patient cohort was treatment-naive prior to thyroid surgery. TCRdb re-called clones from the PCR reads using MiXCR. The sample yields about 41,000 clones, around 28% seen once. Input material: blood. The origin of the receptors is a male donor with papillary thyroid cancer or a benign thyroid nodule (not recorded which). Some clones in this sample may be carry-over from other donors' samples.

This clone was counted many times. This chain joins TRBV7-8 and TRBJ1-4; no clear D gene. V was shortened by 6 bases and J by 3 bases, with 8 bases between the two germline ends. The V gene's germline CDR1 is SGHVS and CDR2 FQNEAQ. The CDR3 is 13 residues long. The CDR3 nucleotides read TGTGCCAGCAGGGTAGGAGCTAATGAAAAACTGTTTTTT. It is translated as CASRVGANEKLFF.

This clone showed up many times. The chain couples TRBV6-1 to TRBJ1-1; tentatively, D is TRBD1 (6 bases). This CDR3 contains 14 residues. Germline V gives CDR1 MNHNS, CDR2 SASEGT. Trimming pared 5 bases from V and 4 bases from J, leaving 14 bases between. The CDR3 region is CASSQNRAGTEAFF. CDR3 bases: TGTGCCAGCAGTCAAAACAGGGCGGGCACTGAAGCTTTCTTT.

Note on this clone: One junction end disagrees with the germline gene, perhaps due to a read error. Other nucleotide sequences in the sample specify the same CDR3. DNA of the CDR3: TGTGCCTGGAGTGTTGGAGGGGCCGGTGAGCTGTTTTTT. Translation: CAWSVGGAGELFF. The chain employs TRBV30 and TRBJ2-2, with D maybe TRBD2 (6 bases). CDR1 and CDR2 (germline): GTSNPN, SVGIG (reference sequence). The length of the CDR3 is 13 residues.

V and J are TRBV11-3 and TRBJ1-1; D unresolved. Germline lookup yields CDR1 SGHNT and CDR2 YENEEA. The length of the CDR3 is 13 residues. Trimming shortened V by 2 bases and J by 1 base, and 5 bases separated the two germline ends. The CDR3 bases are TGTGCCAGCAGCTTACAAAAGAACACTGAAGCTTTCTTT. As protein: CASSLQKNTEAFF.

This clone was found many times. This chain uses TRBV30 with TRBJ1-1; no reliable D call. V gave up 1 base and J gave up 1 base, with 7 bases separating them. The CDR3 has 13 amino acids. Germline-derived CDR1 and CDR2 are GTSNPN and SVGIG (reference sequence). CDR3 DNA: TGTGCCTGGAGTGGGACCTGGAACACTGAAGCTTTCTTT. Protein sequence: CAWSGTWNTEAFF.